This T cell receptor (beta chain) emerged from a study of Graves' ophthalmopathy and Graves' hyperthyroidism. Looking at the study overall: Peripheral blood sampling preceded any treatment and occurred at initial diagnosis.

This clonotype has at least ten counts. RNA served as the template for amplifying TCR beta CDR3 regions. A first-round RT-PCR used HTBI primers, followed by a second-round multiplex PCR. TCRdb passed the multiplex PCR reads through MiXCR, listing each CDR3 protein once. The profile covers roughly 230,000 distinct CDR3 sequences, with about 22% appearing a single time and more than 35% taken by the ten largest. An approximately 10 ml volume of fresh peripheral blood provided the PBMCs. Germline-derived CDR1 and CDR2 are MNHNY and SVGAGI (reference sequence). The V and J ends lost 7 bases and 3 bases respectively, with 9 bases between them. This CDR3 contains 13 residues.

The chain joins TRBV6-6 to TRBJ2-2; D remains ambiguous. This clonotype was obtained from a woman between 50 and 59 years old with Graves' ophthalmopathy. Sequencing input: peripheral blood. The CDR3 region is CASTTRDTGELFF. The CDR3 DNA follows: TGTGCCAGCACCACACGGGACACCGGGGAGCTGTTTTTT.